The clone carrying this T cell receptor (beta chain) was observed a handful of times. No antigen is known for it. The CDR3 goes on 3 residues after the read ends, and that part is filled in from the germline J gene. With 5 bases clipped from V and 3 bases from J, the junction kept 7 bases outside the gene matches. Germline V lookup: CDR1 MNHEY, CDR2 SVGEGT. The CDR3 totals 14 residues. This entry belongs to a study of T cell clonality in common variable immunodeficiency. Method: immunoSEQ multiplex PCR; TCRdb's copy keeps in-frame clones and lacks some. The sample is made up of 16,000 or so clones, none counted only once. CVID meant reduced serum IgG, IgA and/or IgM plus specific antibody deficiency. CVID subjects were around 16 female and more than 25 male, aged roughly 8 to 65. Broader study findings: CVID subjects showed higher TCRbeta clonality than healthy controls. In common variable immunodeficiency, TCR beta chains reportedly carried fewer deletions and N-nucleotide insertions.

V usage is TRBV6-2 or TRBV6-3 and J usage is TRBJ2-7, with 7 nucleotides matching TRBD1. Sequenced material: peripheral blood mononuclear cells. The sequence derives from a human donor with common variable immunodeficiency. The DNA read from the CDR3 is TGTGCCAGCAGTCCTCCGGACAGGATCTACGAG. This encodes CASSPPDRIYE. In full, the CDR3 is CASSPPDRIYEQYF.